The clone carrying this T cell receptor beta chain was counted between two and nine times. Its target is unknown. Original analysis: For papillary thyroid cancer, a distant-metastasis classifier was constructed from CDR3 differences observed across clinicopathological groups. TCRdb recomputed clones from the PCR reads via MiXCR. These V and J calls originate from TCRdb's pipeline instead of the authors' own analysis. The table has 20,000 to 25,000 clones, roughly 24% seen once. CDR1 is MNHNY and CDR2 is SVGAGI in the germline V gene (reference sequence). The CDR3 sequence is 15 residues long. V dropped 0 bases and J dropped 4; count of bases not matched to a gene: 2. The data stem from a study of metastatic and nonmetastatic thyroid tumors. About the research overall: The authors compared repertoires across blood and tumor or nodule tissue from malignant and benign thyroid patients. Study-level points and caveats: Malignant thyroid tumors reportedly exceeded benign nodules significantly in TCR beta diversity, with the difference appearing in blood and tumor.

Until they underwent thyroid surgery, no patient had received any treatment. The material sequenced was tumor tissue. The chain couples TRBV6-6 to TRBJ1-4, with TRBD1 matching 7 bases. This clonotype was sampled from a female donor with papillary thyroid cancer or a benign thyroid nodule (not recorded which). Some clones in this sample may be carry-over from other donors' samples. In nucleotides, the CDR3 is TGTGCCAGCAGTTACTCGAACAGGGGTAATGAAAAACTGTTTTTT. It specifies CASSYSNRGNEKLFF.